The 30 T cell receptor beta chains below come from one sample, sequenced in a study of beta chain features in type 1 diabetes. Investigators reverse transcribed all isolated RNA, so they sequenced expressed TCRB transcripts. TCRdb keeps only in-frame clones here, not all; method: immunoSEQ multiplex PCR. The profile covers about 360,000 clones, with about 12% appearing a single time and roughly 0.017% taken by the ten largest. What was sequenced was naive CD4+ T cells from blood. The source is a man between 18 and 29 years old in good health.

This sequence joins TRBV7-2 and TRBJ1-1; D call uncertain. CDR3 length: 15 amino acids. CDR1 and CDR2 from the germline V gene are SGHTA and FQGNSA. Trimming stripped 1 base from V and 0 bases from J, with 9 bases between. The CDR3, as DNA: TGTGCCAGCAGCTTAGACGCAAGAGTGAACACTGAAGCTTTCTTT. This encodes CASSLDARVNTEAFF. The variable domain in full, with the rest retrieved from reference TRBV7-2 and TRBJ1-1, is GAGVSQSPSNKVTEKGKDVELRCDPISGHTALYWYRQSLGQGLEFLIYFQGNSAPDKSGLPSDRFSAERTGGSVSTLTIQRTQQEDSAVYLCASSLDARVNTEAFFGQGTRLTVV.

The chain links TRBV16 to TRBJ2-7, with 7 bases identical to TRBD1. CDR1 and CDR2 from the germline V gene are KGHSY and FQNENV. V was pared by 2 bases and J by 5 bases, with 9 bases of the junction left unmatched. The CDR3 extends over 15 amino acids. CDR3 residues: CASSQEGQLPHEQYF. The CDR3 region has the DNA TGTGCCAGCAGCCAAGAGGGACAGCTACCCCACGAGCAGTACTTC.

V is TRBV29-1 and J is TRBJ1-2, with D uncertain. The V gene's germline CDR1 is SQVTM and CDR2 ANQGSEA. The V and J ends lost 0 bases and 1 base respectively, with 9 bases between them. This CDR3 is 14 amino acids long. The CDR3 DNA is TGCAGCGTTGAAGATCCCAGGCGTAACTATGGCTACACCTTC. Its protein product is CSVEDPRRNYGYTF.

Only one count was recorded for this clone. J is TRBJ2-7 and V is TRBV6-5; D is possibly TRBD2 (5 bases). CDR1 is MNHEY, CDR2 SVGAGI, per germline. The CDR3 totals 14 residues. Trimming removed 0 bases from V and 2 bases from J, with 8 bases in between. The CDR3 loop reads CASSYSTSPYEQYF. The CDR3 DNA is TGTGCCAGCAGTTACTCCACTAGTCCCTACGAGCAGTACTTC.

This clone turned up a few times. V and J are TRBV30 and TRBJ2-1, with D maybe TRBD2 (6 bases). From germline, CDR1 is GTSNPN and CDR2 SVGIG (reference sequence). The V end was cut by 1 base, the J end by 0 bases, with 10 bases between. The CDR3 consists of 15 residues. The CDR3 region has the DNA TGTGCCTGGAGTGGGGCTAGCGTCTCCTACAATGAGCAGTTCTTC. Protein product: CAWSGASVSYNEQFF. Supplemented by reference TRBV30 and TRBJ2-1, the full variable domain reads SQTIHQWPATLVQPVGSPLSLECTVEGTSNPNLYWYRQAAGRGLQLLFYSVGIGQISSEVPQNLSASRPQDRQFILSSKKLLLSDSGFYLCAWSGASVSYNEQFFGPGTRLTVL.

This clone has just one count. The rearrangement links TRBV28 to TRBJ1-1; D is unclear. CDR1 is MDHEN and CDR2 is SYDVKM in the germline V gene. This CDR3 has 12 residues. Trimming shortened V by 6 bases and J by 10 bases, and 15 bases separated the two germline ends. CDR3: CASSSIYGIAFF. DNA for the CDR3: TGTGCCAGCAGCTCCATATATGGCATAGCTTTCTTT.

The gene calls are TRBV29-1 and TRBJ2-2; 8 bases align to TRBD1. The germline V gene has CDR1 SQVTM and CDR2 ANQGSEA. This CDR3 has 15 amino acids. The V segment lost 6 bases and the J segment 2 bases; nucleotides outside the gene matches: 8. CDR3 in amino acids: CSVRVGTGNTGELFF. In nucleotides, the CDR3 is TGCAGCGTCCGAGTCGGGACAGGAAACACCGGGGAGCTGTTTTTT.

This clone has more than one count but fewer than ten. The same CDR3 is also encoded by other DNA sequences in this sample. This chain joins TRBV5-1 and TRBJ1-1; D ambiguous. Germline CDR1 and CDR2: SGHRS and YFSETQ. The CDR3 totals 14 residues. V lost 0 bases and J lost 1, with 7 bases in between. The CDR3 DNA reads TGCGCCAGCAGCTTGGGTCCAGGGAACACTGAAGCTTTCTTT. Amino acid sequence: CASSLGPGNTEAFF.

In its sample, this clone was seen a few times. The rearrangement joins TRBV5-4 to TRBJ2-1; D remains ambiguous. Germline V gene sequence: CDR1 SGHNT, CDR2 YYREEE (reference sequence). The CDR3 loop spans 12 amino acids. V lost 5 bases, J lost 5 bases, and 8 bases lay in between. CDR3: CASSTPHNEQFF. In DNA form, the CDR3 reads TGTGCCAGCAGTACACCTCACAATGAGCAGTTCTTC.

The rearrangement links TRBV7-2 to TRBJ2-5; TRBD2 might be the D (6 bases). Germline V CDR1 and CDR2: SGHTA, FQGNSA. The length of the CDR3 is 13 residues. V gave up 6 bases and J gave up 2 bases, with 10 bases separating them. CDR3 DNA sequence: TGTGCCAGCAGACGGGACTTGCAAGAGACCCAGTACTTC. Translated, it gives CASRRDLQETQYF.

This clone has only a few counts. The chain has TRBV30 and TRBJ2-1; D not certain. Germline CDR1 GTSNPN, CDR2 SVGIG (reference sequence). The CDR3 has 13 residues. V was clipped by 5 bases and J by 3 bases, with 11 bases between them. CDR3 region: CAWSDGFYNEQFF. CDR3 coding DNA: TGTGCCTGGTCCGATGGCTTCTACAATGAGCAGTTCTTC.

This clone was picked up a small number of times. V and J are TRBV28 and TRBJ2-1; D is perhaps TRBD1 (6 bases). Trimming shortened V by 5 bases and J by 4 bases, and 15 bases separated the two germline ends. This CDR3 is 15 amino acids long. CDR1 and CDR2 (germline): MDHEN, SYDVKM. As DNA, the CDR3 is TGTGCCAGCAGTGAACAGGGCAAGCCTTACAATGAGCAGTTCTTC. Translated, it gives CASSEQGKPYNEQFF.

This chain uses TRBV9 with TRBJ2-2, with 10 bases fitting TRBD2. Looked up from germline, CDR1 is SGDLS and CDR2 is YYNGEE. The length of the CDR3 is 15 residues. V lost 3 bases to trimming and J lost 4 bases; unmatched junction nucleotides: 3. CDR3 loop: CASSALAGGTGELFF. The DNA for the CDR3 is TGTGCCAGCAGCGCCTTAGCGGGGGGCACCGGGGAGCTGTTTTTT.

The chain couples TRBV23-1 to TRBJ2-7; a possible D gene is TRBD1 (6 bases). TRBV23-1 is recorded as an ORF, its role being uncertain. The CDR3 covers 14 residues. Trimming cost V 8 bases and J 3 bases, with 17 bases left between them. CDR3: CASYIQGPSYEQYF. CDR3 nucleotide sequence: TGCGCCAGCTATATTCAGGGGCCCAGCTACGAGCAGTACTTC.

This rearrangement joins TRBV6-1 to TRBJ2-6, with D unclear. Germline assignment: CDR1 MNHNS and CDR2 SASEGT. V was cut by 1 base and J by 0 bases, with 10 bases left in between. The CDR3 covers 17 residues. In DNA, the CDR3 is TGTGCCAGCAGTGAAGGGGCCAGGCCCTCTGGGGCCAACGTCCTGACTTTC. It specifies CASSEGARPSGANVLTF.

This clone was seen more than once but under ten times. V usage is TRBV30 and J usage is TRBJ1-1; TRBD1 is a possible D gene (5 bases). The CDR3 is 13 amino acids. Germline V gene sequence: CDR1 GTSNPN, CDR2 SVGIG (reference sequence). The ends were cut back, 0 bases at V and 6 bases at J, with 11 bases in the middle. The CDR3, as DNA: TGTGCCTGGAGTGTAACCAAGGGGTCTGAAGCTTTCTTT. It specifies CAWSVTKGSEAFF.

The chain has TRBV7-9 and TRBJ2-1, with D possibly being TRBD1 (6 bases). The CDR3 runs 14 residues. Germline V gene sequence: CDR1 SEHNR, CDR2 FQNEAQ (reference sequence). Trimming shortened V by 6 bases and J by 6 bases, and 15 bases separated the two germline ends. CDR3 sequence: CASRKGEIPNEQFF. The CDR3 DNA is TGTGCCAGCAGAAAGGGGGAGATCCCCAATGAGCAGTTCTTC. Supplemented by reference TRBV7-9 and TRBJ2-1, the full variable domain reads DTGVSQNPRHKITKRGQNVTFRCDPISEHNRLYWYRQTLGQGPEFLTYFQNEAQLEKSRLLSDRFSAERPKGSFSTLEIQRTEQGDSAMYLCASRKGEIPNEQFFGPGTRLTVL.

The chain combines TRBV6-5 with TRBJ2-7; 8 nucleotides match TRBD1. CDR3 length equals 15 residues. The germline V gene encodes CDR1 MNHEY and CDR2 SVGAGI. V lost 0 bases to trimming and J lost 3 bases; unmatched junction nucleotides: 4. This chain's CDR3 is CASSYSPGQGYEQYF. The CDR3 nucleotides are TGTGCCAGCAGTTACTCCCCAGGACAGGGCTACGAGCAGTACTTC.

This chain connects TRBV9 to TRBJ2-3; 8 bases match TRBD2. The CDR3 has 17 amino acids. Germline-derived CDR1 and CDR2 are SGDLS and YYNGEE. V was pared by 2 bases and J by 0 bases, with 8 bases of the junction left unmatched. Written as DNA, the CDR3 is TGTGCCAGCAGCGTGACCCCTCGCGGGGGGAGCACAGATACGCAGTATTTT. Its protein product is CASSVTPRGGSTDTQYF.

The chain couples TRBV7-2 to TRBJ2-5, with D uncertain. Trimming shortened V by 5 bases and J by 2 bases, and 9 bases separated the two germline ends. The CDR3 covers 13 residues. Germline assignment: CDR1 SGHTA and CDR2 FQGNSA. This CDR3 is CASSGKTQETQYF. CDR3 nucleotide sequence: TGTGCCAGCAGCGGCAAGACTCAAGAGACCCAGTACTTC.

Only a few counts were recorded for this clone. The chain combines TRBV29-1 with TRBJ1-2, with 9 positions matching TRBD1. V shed 4 bases, J shed 7 bases, and the junction held 4 bases outside the gene matches. This CDR3 contains 12 residues. CDR1 and CDR2 (germline): SQVTM, ANQGSEA. DNA for the CDR3: TGCAGCGTTGCCGGGACAGGGTCTGGCTACACCTTC. Amino acids: CSVAGTGSGYTF.

V gene TRBV7-6 combines with J gene TRBJ1-4; D gene uncertain. The V and J ends lost 5 bases and 7 bases respectively, with 14 bases between them. The CDR3 runs 14 residues. In germline, CDR1 is SGHVS, CDR2 FNYEAQ. The CDR3 nucleotides are TGTGCCAGCAGCATCGAATCCGTCAGTGAAAAACTGTTTTTT. This sequence encodes CASSIESVSEKLFF.

This clone was observed a handful of times. The chain recombines TRBV9 with TRBJ2-7; 9 bases fit TRBD2. In germline, CDR1 is SGDLS, CDR2 YYNGEE. J lost 2 bases, V lost 4 bases, and 13 bases had no gene match. The CDR3 sequence is 17 residues long. CDR3 DNA sequence: TGTGCCAGCAGCCCCAGCCGCTTGCGGGAGGGCCCCTACGAGCAGTACTTC. Translation: CASSPSRLREGPYEQYF. Variable domain in full (rest from reference TRBV9 and TRBJ2-7): DSGVTQTPKHLITATGQRVTLRCSPRSGDLSVYWYQQSLDQGLQFLIQYYNGEERAKGNILERFSAQQFPDLHSELNLSSLELGDSALYFCASSPSRLREGPYEQYFGPGTRLTVT.

This clone was seen more than once but under ten times. The genes are TRBV7-9 and TRBJ1-6, with 7 bases lining up with TRBD1. CDR1 and CDR2 from the germline V gene are SEHNR and FQNEAQ (reference sequence). The CDR3 is 16 residues long. Trimming at V came to 1 base and at J to 9 bases, leaving 9 bases not matched to a gene. In DNA, the CDR3 is TGTGCCAGCAGCTTAGGAAGGGGGCTGACGGGTTCACCCCTCCACTTT. Encoded protein: CASSLGRGLTGSPLHF.

This clone was detected a few times. At one end, the junction sequence differs from germline, possibly due to a read error. The J gene is TRBJ2-3, the V gene TRBV7-7; D is possibly TRBD1 (6 bases). From germline, CDR1 is SSHAT and CDR2 FNYEAQ (reference sequence). The CDR3 is made up of 15 amino acids. CDR3 amino acids: CASSSRGLSTDTQYF. CDR3 in DNA: TGTGCTAGCAGCTCCAGGGGTCTTAGCACAGATACGCAGTATTTT.

There are a few counts of this clone. The chain links TRBV2 to TRBJ2-1; 8 nucleotides match TRBD2. In germline, CDR1 is SNHLY, CDR2 FYNNEI. The J segment lost 9 bases and the V segment lost 5 bases, leaving 3 bases of the junction unmatched. This CDR3 spans 12 amino acids. CDR3 sequence: CASSYTSGEQFF. In DNA form, the CDR3 reads TGTGCCAGCAGTTACACTAGCGGTGAGCAGTTCTTC.

Comments on this clone: The sample holds other DNA sequences that translate to the same CDR3. The chain combines TRBV11-2 with TRBJ2-1; 11 nucleotides align to TRBD2. Germline V gene data show CDR1 as SGHAT and CDR2 as FQNNGV. V lost 4 bases to trimming and J lost 2 bases; unmatched junction nucleotides: 1. The CDR3 is made up of 15 amino acids. CDR3 sequence reads: CASSSLAGAYNEQFF. In DNA form, the CDR3 reads TGTGCCAGCAGCTCACTAGCGGGGGCCTACAATGAGCAGTTCTTC.

As regards this clone: The sample has other DNA sequences that encode this CDR3 too. The CDR3 nucleotides read TGCGCCAGCAGCTTGGGACAGGGACCCTACGAGCAGTACTTC. Its translation: CASSLGQGPYEQYF. The chain joins TRBV5-1 to TRBJ2-7, with 7 bases fitting TRBD1. Germline loops: CDR1 SGHRS, CDR2 YFSETQ. With V trimmed by 0 bases and J by 2 bases, 2 bases remained unmatched. The CDR3 runs 14 residues.

Only a few counts were recorded for this clone. This rearrangement joins TRBV19 to TRBJ2-6, with 10 bases aligning to TRBD1. The CDR3 has 16 amino acids. Per germline, CDR1 LNHDA and CDR2 SQIVND (reference sequence). V gave up 9 bases and J gave up 1 base; unmatched junction bases: 6. CDR3 residues: CASTRQGASGANVLTF. As DNA, the CDR3 is TGTGCCAGCACAAGACAGGGGGCGTCTGGGGCCAACGTCCTGACTTTC.

This chain connects TRBV6-6 to TRBJ2-1; D may be TRBD1 (6 bases). Germline CDR1 is MNHNY and CDR2 is SVGAGI (reference sequence). The CDR3 is made up of 12 amino acids. V dropped 5 bases and J dropped 12 bases, with 14 bases sitting between them. The CDR3 spells CASSDRWWGQFF. CDR3 in DNA: TGTGCCAGCAGTGACAGGTGGTGGGGGCAGTTCTTC.